This record covers a single T cell receptor beta chain. These data originate in a study of technical replicates of blood from a handful of donors. CDR3 length: 13 residues. Germline CDR1 SQVTM, CDR2 ANQGSEA. The germline V and J ends were trimmed by 4 bases and 2 bases, with 12 bases remaining between them. Assay: immunoSEQ multiplex PCR; the TCRdb copy retains only in-frame clones and omits some. The data contain 50,000 to 65,000 clones, roughly nine tenths of them singletons. Material for sequencing was PBMCs. The receptor was derived from a human donor in good health. Some clones in this sample may be carry-over from other donors' samples. V usage is TRBV29-1 and J usage is TRBJ2-7; TRBD1 might be the D (6 bases). CDR3 region: CSVVSQGTYEQYF. CDR3 coding DNA: TGCAGCGTTGTGTCCCAGGGGACCTACGAGCAGTACTTC.